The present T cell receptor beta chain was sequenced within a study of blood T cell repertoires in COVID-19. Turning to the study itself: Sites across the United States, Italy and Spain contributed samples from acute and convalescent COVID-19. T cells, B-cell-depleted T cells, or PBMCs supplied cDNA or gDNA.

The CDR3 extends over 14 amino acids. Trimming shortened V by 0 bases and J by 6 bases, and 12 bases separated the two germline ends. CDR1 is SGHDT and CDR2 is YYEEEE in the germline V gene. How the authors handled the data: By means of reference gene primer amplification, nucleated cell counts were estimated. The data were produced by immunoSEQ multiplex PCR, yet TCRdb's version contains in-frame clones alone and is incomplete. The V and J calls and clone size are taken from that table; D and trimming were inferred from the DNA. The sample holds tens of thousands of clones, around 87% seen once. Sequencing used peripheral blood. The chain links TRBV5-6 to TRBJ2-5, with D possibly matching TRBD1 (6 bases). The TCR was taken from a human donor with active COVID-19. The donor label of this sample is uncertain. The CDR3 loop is CASSLVSGVKTQYF. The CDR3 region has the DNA TGTGCCAGCAGCTTGGTTTCAGGGGTCAAGACCCAGTACTTC.